This is a list of T cell receptor beta chains from one sample in a study of shared clonotypes between healthy human individuals. Measured with immunoSEQ multiplex PCR; TCRdb has only the in-frame clones, and not every one. The top ten clones hold approximately 0.95% of a sample with some 1.1 million clones, around three quarters of them seen once. The specimen sequenced was memory CD4+ T cells from PBMCs. Every receptor here comes from a young man in good health. Some clones in this sample may be carry-over from other donors' samples. Each CDR3 is given with its conserved first and last residue.

v_call	cdr3_aa
TRBV5-1	CASSLDFSTSGRKFF
TRBV28	CASSCPQRVLNEQFF
TRBV2	CASSERSSGANVLTF
TRBV11-1	CASSLLSWSDTQYF
TRBV21-1	CASSKKGLRGYTF
TRBV5-1	CASSISGQDNTEAFF
TRBV7-2	CASSAPSPSSYEQYF
TRBV25-1	CASNSYTGTRCPLGEQYF
TRBV11-2	CASSLVRLGNEQFF
TRBV9	CASRPGGTGTDTQYF
TRBV9	CASSVINTGELFF
TRBV7-8	CASSLVLIGRGLRPQHF
TRBV5-1	CASSLTAWSGAFF
TRBV2	CASVAGGPEEQYF
TRBV18	CASSPVRQETQYF
TRBV6-6	CASSYSSQGTYEQYF
TRBV10-3	CAISPSGGRQPQHF
TRBV5-5	CASSPLQLAGVSYNEQFF
TRBV10-3	CAIRDSPNNEQFF
TRBV28	CASRGTGKYGYTF
TRBV11-1	CASSFVQLSVQETQYF
TRBV11-2	CASSLVGGTRQSPDTQYF
TRBV6-5	CASSSRTSGFKGEQFF
TRBV5-4	CASSLDGRDGEKLFF
TRBV9	CASRAAGDTQYF
TRBV21-1	CASSKAGTGITGELFF
TRBV27	CASSPRLGNYGYTF
TRBV19	CASSSRVAGGTDTQYF
TRBV5-4	CASSLLPGAAETQYF
TRBV6-1	CASSEEQRKETQYF
TRBV4-1	CASSQERGAGGQETQYF
TRBV7-2	CASSPEAGRGEQYF
TRBV27	CARETGTYEQYF
TRBV7-9	CASSPDYHNEQFF
TRBV6-1	CASSEAGAGGTEAFF
TRBV6-4	CASSDPWEGASNEKLFF
TRBV28	CASSLTPDRSGGYTF
TRBV5-1	CASSLMSSPNEQFF
TRBV7-9	CASSGGGLAGERNEQFF
TRBV15	CATSRAVYNEQFF
TRBV7-2	CASSSQGAYPNTEAFF